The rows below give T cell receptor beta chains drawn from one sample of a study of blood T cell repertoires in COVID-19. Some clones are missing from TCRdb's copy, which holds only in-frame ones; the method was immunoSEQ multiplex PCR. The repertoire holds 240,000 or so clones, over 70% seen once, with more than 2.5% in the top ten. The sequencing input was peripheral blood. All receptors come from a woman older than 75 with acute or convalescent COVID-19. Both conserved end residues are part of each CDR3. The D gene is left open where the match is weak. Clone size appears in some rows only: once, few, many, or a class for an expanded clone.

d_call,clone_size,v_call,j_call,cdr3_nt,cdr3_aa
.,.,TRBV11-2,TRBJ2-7,TGTGCCAGCAGCCGTGATCACAACTACGAGCAGTACTTC,CASSRDHNYEQYF
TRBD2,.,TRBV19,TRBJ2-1,TGTGCCAGTAGAGACCTAGGACTAGCGGATGCAAGGAATGAGCAGTTCTTC,CASRDLGLADARNEQFF
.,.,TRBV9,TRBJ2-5,TGTGCCAGCAGCAAAAGTACCCGGGAGCCACAAGAGACCCAGTACTTC,CASSKSTREPQETQYF
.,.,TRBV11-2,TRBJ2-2,TGTGCCAGCAGCGCCCTTCGAAGCGGCACCGGGGAGCTGTTTTTT,CASSALRSGTGELFF
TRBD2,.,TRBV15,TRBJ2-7,TGTGCCACCAGCAGAGTATCGGGGACTAGTAGGTACGAGCAGTACTTC,CATSRVSGTSRYEQYF
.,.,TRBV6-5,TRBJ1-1,TGTGCCAGCAGTCTGGAGGAAATACCCACTGAAGCTTTCTTT,CASSLEEIPTEAFF
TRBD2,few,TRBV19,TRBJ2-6,TGTGCCAGTAGTATAGGGACTAGAATAGGATCTGGGGCCAACGTCCTGACTTTC,CASSIGTRIGSGANVLTF
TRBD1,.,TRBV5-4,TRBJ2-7,TGTGCCAGCAGCTTGGGACAGGGCCGAGGTAGAGCCTACGAGCAGTACTTC,CASSLGQGRGRAYEQYF
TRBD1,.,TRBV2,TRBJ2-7,TGTGCCAGCAGTGGGACAGGGGATAACGAGCAGTACTTC,CASSGTGDNEQYF
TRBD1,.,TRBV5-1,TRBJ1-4,TGCGCCAGCAGCCCAGGGGACAGGACTAATGAAAAACTGTTTTTT,CASSPGDRTNEKLFF
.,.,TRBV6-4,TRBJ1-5,TGTGCCAGCAGTGCGAGTCCCGGGAATCAGCCCCAGCATTTT,CASSASPGNQPQHF
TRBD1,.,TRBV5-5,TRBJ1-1,TGTGCCAGCAGCCCGGGGACAGTCATCAACACTGAAGCTTTCTTT,CASSPGTVINTEAFF
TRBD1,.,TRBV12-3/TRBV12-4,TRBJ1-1,TGTGCCAGCAGAAGACAGGGGGTCACTGAAGCTTTCTTT,CASRRQGVTEAFF
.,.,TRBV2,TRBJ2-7,TGTGCCAGCAGCGGACAGAAACTGACATACTCCTACGAGCAGTACTTC,CASSGQKLTYSYEQYF
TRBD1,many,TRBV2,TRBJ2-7,TGTGCCAGCCCAGGGGTAGACAGGGCGTACGAGCAGTACTTC,CASPGVDRAYEQYF
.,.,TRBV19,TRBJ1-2,TGTGCCAGTAGTATAGTACAGGATCATCGCTACACCTTC,CASSIVQDHRYTF
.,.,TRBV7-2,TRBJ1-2,TGTGCCAGCAGCTTAGGGACACTAACTAACTATGGCTACACCTTC,CASSLGTLTNYGYTF
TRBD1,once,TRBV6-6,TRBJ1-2,TGTGCCAGCAGTCAGAATCCGGGACAGGGGGGAGGTGGCTACACCTTC,CASSQNPGQGGGGYTF
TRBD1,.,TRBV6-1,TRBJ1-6,TGTGCCAGCAGTGAAGGAGACCAGGGGGGACTCTCCTATAATTCACCCCTCCACTTT,CASSEGDQGGLSYNSPLHF
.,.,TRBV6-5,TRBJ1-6,TGTGCCAGCAGTTACGGTTGGCAGGGGTTTCGTTCACCCCTCCACTTT,CASSYGWQGFRSPLHF
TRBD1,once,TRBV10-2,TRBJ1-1,TGCGCCAGCGGGGGACAGGTTAACACTGAAGCTTTCTTT,CASGGQVNTEAFF
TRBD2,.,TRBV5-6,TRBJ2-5,TGTGCCAGCAGCTTACCGGGACTAGCGGGAGTGGGTGGCGAGACCCAGTACTTC,CASSLPGLAGVGGETQYF
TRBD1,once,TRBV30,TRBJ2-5,TGTGCCTGGACCGGGGACAGACAAGAGACCCAGTACTTC,CAWTGDRQETQYF
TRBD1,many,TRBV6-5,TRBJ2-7,TGTGCCAGCAGGTACACCCCGACAGGGTATTCCTACGAGCAGTACTTC,CASRYTPTGYSYEQYF
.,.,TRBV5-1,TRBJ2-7,TGCGCCAGCAGCTTCTGGGGAGGAGACGAGCAGTACTTC,CASSFWGGDEQYF
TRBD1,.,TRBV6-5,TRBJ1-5,TGTGCCAGCAGACCGGGACAGGGGGCTCAGCCCCAGCATTTT,CASRPGQGAQPQHF